The 21 T cell receptor beta chains listed next were all sequenced from one sample in a study of T cell responses to AZD1222 COVID-19 vaccine. TCRdb's copy holds only in-frame clones and misses some; the assay was immunoSEQ multiplex PCR. The sample consists of tens of thousands of clones, approximately 85% of them appearing once. This specimen consisted of peripheral blood, obtained on day 0 of AZD1222 vaccination. These TCRs come from an adult in good health.

This clone showed up just a few times. The V gene is TRBV19, the J gene TRBJ1-2, with D possibly matching TRBD1 (6 bases). V shed 7 bases and J shed 0 bases, with 18 bases lying between them. The CDR3 length is 16 residues. Germline loops: CDR1 LNHDA, CDR2 SQIVND (reference sequence). The chain's CDR3 is CASTETRDTTNYGYTF. The CDR3 DNA reads TGTGCCAGTACCGAGACCCGGGACACAACTAACTATGGCTACACCTTC. Filled out from reference TRBV19 and TRBJ1-2, the complete variable domain reads DGGITQSPKYLFRKEGQNVTLSCEQNLNHDAMYWYRQDPGQGLRLIYYSQIVNDFQKGDIAEGYSVSREKKESFPLTVTSAQKNPTAFYLCASTETRDTTNYGYTFGSGTRLTVV.

The rearrangement joins TRBV27 to TRBJ2-2; 9 bases are a match to TRBD1. The CDR3 has 16 residues. Losses at the gene ends were 6 bases for V and 3 bases for J; bases not matched to a gene: 8. Germline CDR1 MNHEY, CDR2 SMNVEV (reference sequence). CDR3 nucleotides: TGTGCCAGCAGCACCCGGGACAGGGCCTACACCGGGGAGCTGTTTTTT. As protein: CASSTRDRAYTGELFF.

The V call is TRBV11-2, the J call TRBJ1-1; 8 bases align to TRBD1. The V gene's germline CDR1 is SGHAT and CDR2 FQNNGV. This CDR3 is built from 14 residues. V dropped 3 bases and J dropped 5; count of bases not matched to a gene: 5. The CDR3 loop is CASSFQGAVTEAFF. As DNA, the CDR3 is TGTGCCAGCAGCTTTCAGGGGGCGGTTACTGAAGCTTTCTTT.

The V gene is TRBV24-1, the J gene TRBJ1-5; D is ambiguous. Trimming left V 3 bases short and J 4 bases short, with 6 bases between. This CDR3 is 13 amino acids long. Germline lookup yields CDR1 KGHDR and CDR2 SFDVKD. The CDR3 bases are TGTGCCACCAGTGATGGCAGGAATCAGCCCCAGCATTTT. Its translation: CATSDGRNQPQHF.

The CDR3 sequence is CASSRFLDRGSKNIQYF. In nucleotides, the CDR3 is TGTGCCAGCAGCCGATTTCTGGACAGGGGGTCCAAAAACATTCAGTACTTC. V and J are TRBV5-5 and TRBJ2-4, with 10 bases that match TRBD1. J was trimmed by 2 bases and V by 4 bases; bases with no gene match: 9. Looked up from germline, CDR1 is SGHKS and CDR2 is YYEKEE (reference sequence). CDR3 length: 17 amino acids.

The rearrangement joins TRBV12-3 or TRBV12-4 to TRBJ2-7; unclear D gene. Between the trimmed V and J ends, which lost 5 bases and 8 bases, there was a span of 13 bases. The CDR3 extends over 12 amino acids. CDR3: CASSPQTTQQYF. In DNA, the CDR3 is TGTGCCAGCAGTCCCCAGACGACACAGCAGTACTTC.

This clone was picked up a small number of times. The chain has TRBV6-5 and TRBJ2-7; a weak D match, TRBD1 (5 bases). With 6 bases removed from V and 4 bases from J, the gap between germline ends came to 13 bases. Germline loops: CDR1 MNHEY, CDR2 SVGAGI. This CDR3 region has 13 residues. The CDR3 nucleotides are TGTGCCAGCAGCTGGGGCGCCGGGTACGAGCAGTACTTC. As protein: CASSWGAGYEQYF.

The chain is built from TRBV6-5 and TRBJ1-2, with no clear D. V was clipped by 6 bases and J by 8 bases, with 22 bases between them. Germline-derived CDR1 and CDR2 are MNHEY and SVGAGI. This CDR3 is 15 amino acids long. The CDR3 protein is CASSPVNPAGRGYTF. CDR3 DNA: TGTGCCAGCAGCCCCGTTAACCCCGCCGGAAGGGGCTACACCTTC.

V and J are TRBV15 and TRBJ1-2; no firm D call. The V end was cut by 1 base, the J end by 4 bases, with 10 bases between. CDR1 and CDR2 (germline): LNHNV, YYDKDF (reference sequence). This CDR3 has 14 amino acids. CDR3 amino acids: CATSRGGDGYGYTF. In DNA form, the CDR3 reads TGTGCCACCAGCAGAGGGGGAGACGGCTATGGCTACACCTTC.

V is TRBV25-1 and J is TRBJ1-4; a possible D gene is TRBD1 (5 bases). Germline CDR1 MGHDK, CDR2 SYGVNS. The CDR3 covers 15 residues. Trimming pared 2 bases from V and 7 bases from J, leaving 14 bases between. CDR3 sequence reads: CASSEIQGLAEKLFF. For the CDR3, the DNA is TGTGCCAGCAGTGAAATCCAGGGTTTAGCTGAAAAACTGTTTTTT.

V and J are TRBV5-1 and TRBJ1-2; 8 nucleotides agree with TRBD1. CDR1 and CDR2 (germline): SGHRS, YFSETQ. J gave up 4 bases and V 2 bases, and 1 base lay outside the gene matches. This CDR3 comprises 13 residues. CDR3 region: CASSFGQGYGYTF. As DNA, the CDR3 is TGCGCCAGCAGCTTCGGACAGGGCTATGGCTACACCTTC. Complete variable domain (other parts from reference TRBV5-1 and TRBJ1-2): KAGVTQTPRYLIKTRGQQVTLSCSPISGHRSVSWYQQTPGQGLQFLFEYFSETQRNKGNFPGRFSGRQFSNSRSEMNVSTLELGDSALYLCASSFGQGYGYTFGSGTRLTVV.

The chain employs TRBV4-2 and TRBJ2-7; D gene unclear. Germline V gene data show CDR1 as LGHNA and CDR2 as YNFKEQ. Deletions cut 0 bases from V and 6 bases from J, with 12 bases between. The CDR3 consists of 14 residues. CDR3 amino acids: CASSQDLTASEQYF. CDR3 DNA: TGTGCCAGCAGCCAAGATCTAACGGCCTCCGAGCAGTACTTC.

About this clone: The junction shows a germline mismatch at one end, possibly a read error. V usage is TRBV28 and J usage is TRBJ1-2; tentatively, D is TRBD1 (5 bases). This CDR3 has 12 residues. Per germline, CDR1 MDHEN and CDR2 SYDVKM. CDR3 sequence reads: CASSLKIGGRNF. The CDR3 DNA sequence: TGTGCCAGCAGTTTAAAAATCGGGGGGAGGAACTTC.

The rearrangement links TRBV18 to TRBJ1-1; D remains ambiguous. Germline CDR1 reads KGHSH; CDR2 reads LQKENI. V lost 3 bases, J lost 3 bases, and 11 bases lay in between. The CDR3 runs 14 residues. The CDR3, as DNA: TGTGCCAGCTCACCGAGGGCCCGGGACACTGAAGCTTTCTTT. This sequence encodes CASSPRARDTEAFF.

CDR3 protein: CASSRDRAEQYF. CDR3 DNA sequence: TGTGCCAGCAGTCGGGACAGGGCCGAGCAGTACTTC. The V and J genes are TRBV2 and TRBJ2-7; 9 bases line up with TRBD1. V was pared by 5 bases and J by 6 bases, with 2 bases of the junction left unmatched. The CDR3 sequence is 12 residues long. Germline V gene lookup returns CDR1 SNHLY and CDR2 FYNNEI.

This chain links TRBV10-2 with TRBJ1-2; D gene uncertain. The CDR3 extends over 13 amino acids. CDR1 is WSHSY, CDR2 SAAADI, per germline. Trimming removed 7 bases at V and 6 bases at J, with 15 bases between. CDR3 sequence reads: CASNQGNPHGYTF. CDR3 sequence (DNA): TGCGCCAGCAATCAAGGAAATCCCCATGGCTACACCTTC.

This chain connects TRBV6-5 to TRBJ1-1, with a possible D match to TRBD1 (5 bases). CDR1 is MNHEY and CDR2 is SVGAGI in the germline V gene. The CDR3 spans 15 residues. The V end was cut by 2 bases, the J end by 1 base, with 11 bases between. CDR3 nucleotides: TGTGCCAGCAGTTACCGGCAGGGCGGGAACACTGAAGCTTTCTTT. Translation: CASSYRQGGNTEAFF.

The J gene is TRBJ2-7, the V gene TRBV7-9; D not resolved. The CDR3 length is 11 residues. Germline V gives CDR1 SEHNR, CDR2 FQNEAQ (reference sequence). The ends were cut back, 5 bases at V and 2 bases at J, with 4 bases in the middle. CDR3 residues: CASSMTYEQYF. The CDR3 bases are TGTGCCAGCAGCATGACCTACGAGCAGTACTTC.

The chain employs TRBV18 and TRBJ2-7, with D tentatively TRBD1 (6 bases). CDR3 length: 15 amino acids. From germline, CDR1 is KGHSH and CDR2 LQKENI. V shed 2 bases and J shed 2 bases, with 13 bases lying between them. CDR3 DNA: TGTGCCAGCTCACCAAGGGTCGCAGGGGCCTACGAGCAGTACTTC. Translating it yields CASSPRVAGAYEQYF.

This sequence joins TRBV3-1 (or the pseudogene TRBV3-2) and TRBJ2-7, with D possibly TRBD1 on 6 matching bases. V gave up 2 bases and J gave up 6 bases, with 23 bases separating them. Germline assignment: CDR1 LGHDT and CDR2 YNNKEL (reference sequence). The CDR3 is 17 amino acids. The CDR3 DNA follows: TGTGCCAGCAGCCAACAGACAGGAAGGGGTATGAGTGGCGAGCAGTACTTC. The encoded protein is CASSQQTGRGMSGEQYF.

The chain carries TRBV5-5 and TRBJ2-7; 10 nucleotides line up with TRBD1. The V gene's germline CDR1 is SGHKS and CDR2 YYEKEE (reference sequence). The CDR3 length is 15 residues. Trimming cost V 3 bases and J 5 bases; bases outside gene matches: 8. As DNA, the CDR3 is TGTGCCAGCAGCTCCTTAGGGGACAGGGGCCACGAGCAGTACTTC. Amino acid sequence: CASSSLGDRGHEQYF.